This T cell receptor (beta chain) derives from a study of neurological immune-mediated disorders. The study, taken as a whole, reports: Patients with HTLV-1-associated myelopathy had the highest level of TCR clonal expansion, whereas patients with multiple sclerosis had the lowest level, falling beneath the level found in healthy controls.

The authors made cDNA by 5'RACE with 10-nucleotide random UMIs. MiXCR, run by TCRdb on the 5' RACE reads, gives a single entry per CDR3 protein. The sample gives about 80,000 distinct CDR3 sequences, almost 6% of which show up once; roughly 7.9% is in the top ten. In germline, CDR1 is SEHNR, CDR2 FQNEAQ (reference sequence). The CDR3 consists of 10 residues. V lost 3 bases and J lost 6, with 0 bases in between. This clonotype was detected many times. The antigen is unknown. Noted time point: longitudinal time-point 2. Unsorted libraries were prepared from 2 million PBMCs held at -80 C. The source is an older woman with multiple sclerosis. V is TRBV7-9 and J is TRBJ2-1; no definite D call. Sequenced sample: PBMCs. CDR3 region: CASSFNEQFF. The CDR3 region has the DNA TGTGCCAGCAGCTTCAATGAGCAGTTCTTC.